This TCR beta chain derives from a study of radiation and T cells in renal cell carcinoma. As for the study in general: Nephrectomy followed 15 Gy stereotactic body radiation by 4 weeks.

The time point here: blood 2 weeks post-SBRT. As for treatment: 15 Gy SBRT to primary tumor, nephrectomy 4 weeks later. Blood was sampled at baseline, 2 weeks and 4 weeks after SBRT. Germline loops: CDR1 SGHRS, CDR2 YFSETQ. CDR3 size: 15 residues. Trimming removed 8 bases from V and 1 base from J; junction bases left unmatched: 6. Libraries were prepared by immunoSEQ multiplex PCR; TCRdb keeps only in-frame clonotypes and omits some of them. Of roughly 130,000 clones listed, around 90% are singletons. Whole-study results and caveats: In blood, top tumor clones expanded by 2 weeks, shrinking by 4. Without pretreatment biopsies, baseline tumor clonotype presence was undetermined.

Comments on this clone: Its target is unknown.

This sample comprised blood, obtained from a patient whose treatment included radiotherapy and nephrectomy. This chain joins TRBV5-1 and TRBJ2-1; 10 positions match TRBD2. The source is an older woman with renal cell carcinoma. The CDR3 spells CASAAGGLSYNEQFF. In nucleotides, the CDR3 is TGCGCCAGTGCAGCGGGGGGGCTATCCTACAATGAGCAGTTCTTC.